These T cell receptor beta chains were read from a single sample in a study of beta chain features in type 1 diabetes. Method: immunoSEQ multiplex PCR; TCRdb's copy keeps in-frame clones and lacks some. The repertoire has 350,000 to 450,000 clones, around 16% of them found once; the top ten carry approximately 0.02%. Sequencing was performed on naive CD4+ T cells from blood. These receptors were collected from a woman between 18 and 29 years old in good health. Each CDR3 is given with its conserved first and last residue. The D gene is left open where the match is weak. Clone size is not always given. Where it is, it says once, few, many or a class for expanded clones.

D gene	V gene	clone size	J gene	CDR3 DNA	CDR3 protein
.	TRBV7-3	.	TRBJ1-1	TGTGCCAGCAGCTTAACGTCTACTGAAGCTTTCTTT	CASSLTSTEAFF
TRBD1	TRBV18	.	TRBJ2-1	TGTGCCAGCTCACCTGAAGACAGGGGGTCCTACAATGAGCAGTTCTTC	CASSPEDRGSYNEQFF
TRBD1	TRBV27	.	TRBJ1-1	TGTGCCAGCAGTTTATTTAGACAGGGTGTCACTGAAGCTTTCTTT	CASSLFRQGVTEAFF
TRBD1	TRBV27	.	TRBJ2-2	TGTGCCAGCAGTCTCGGACAGGGGAGGATTGCCGGGGAGCTGTTTTTT	CASSLGQGRIAGELFF
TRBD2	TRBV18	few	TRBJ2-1	TGTGCCAGCTCACCACCATCCAAACTAGCGGGTCACAATGAGCAGTTCTTC	CASSPPSKLAGHNEQFF
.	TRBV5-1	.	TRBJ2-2	TGCGCCAGCAGCTCCTCAAGCGGAACCCTCACCGGGGAGCTGTTTTTT	CASSSSSGTLTGELFF
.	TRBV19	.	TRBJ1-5	TGTGCCAGTAGTATACAGGGGCTGGGTCAGCCCCAGCATTTT	CASSIQGLGQPQHF
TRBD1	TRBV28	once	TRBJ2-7	TGTGCCAGCAGAATGACAGGGACCGAGCAGTACTTC	CASRMTGTEQYF
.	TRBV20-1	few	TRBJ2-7	TGCAGTGCTAGACCCGGCTACGAGCAGTACTTC	CSARPGYEQYF
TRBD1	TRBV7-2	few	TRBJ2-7	TGTGCCAGCAGGCCGGGACAGTACTACGAGCAGTACTTC	CASRPGQYYEQYF
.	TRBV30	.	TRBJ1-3	TGTGCCTGGAGTGTAGGGGCGCGCTCTGGAAACACCATATATTTT	CAWSVGARSGNTIYF
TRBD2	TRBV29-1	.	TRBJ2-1	TGCAGCGTGGCCCGACTAGCGGGAGTCAATGAGCAGTTCTTC	CSVARLAGVNEQFF
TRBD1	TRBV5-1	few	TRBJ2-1	TGCGCCAGCAGGGCGACAGGGGGCAGGGACTACAATGAGCAGTTCTTC	CASRATGGRDYNEQFF
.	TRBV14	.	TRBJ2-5	TGTGCCAGCAGCCAAAGGGGCCAAGAGACCCAGTACTTC	CASSQRGQETQYF
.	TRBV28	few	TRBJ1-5	TGTGCCAGCATAACAGACCATGGGGGGAATCAGCCCCAGCATTTT	CASITDHGGNQPQHF
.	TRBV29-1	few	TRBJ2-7	TGCAGCGTTGTCGAAGGGAGCTCCTACGAGCAGTACTTC	CSVVEGSSYEQYF
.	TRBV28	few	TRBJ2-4	TGTGCCAGCAGTCCCGCCTCCCGGGAAGCCAAAAACATTCAGTACTTC	CASSPASREAKNIQYF
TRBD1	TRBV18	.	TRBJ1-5	TGTGCCAGCTCACCGGACAGGCTGCCCCAGCATTTT	CASSPDRLPQHF
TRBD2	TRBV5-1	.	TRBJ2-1	TGCGCCAGCAGCTTGGCCGTAGCGGGAGCCAATGAGCAGTTCTTC	CASSLAVAGANEQFF
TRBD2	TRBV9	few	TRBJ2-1	TGTGCCAGCAGCGTACAACTAGCGGGAGGATCCTCCTACAATGAGCAGTTCTTC	CASSVQLAGGSSYNEQFF
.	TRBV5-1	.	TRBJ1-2	TGCGCCAGCAGCTTGGGGACAGCTAACTATGGCTACACCTTC	CASSLGTANYGYTF
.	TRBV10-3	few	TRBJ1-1	TGTGCCATCAGCGTGCGGAACACTGAAGCTTTCTTT	CAISVRNTEAFF
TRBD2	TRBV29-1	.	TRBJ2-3	TGCAGCGCCGGTAGCGGGATCGCAGATACGCAGTATTTT	CSAGSGIADTQYF
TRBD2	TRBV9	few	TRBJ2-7	TGTGCCAGCAGCGTGAGCGGGAGTTACGAGCAGTACTTC	CASSVSGSYEQYF
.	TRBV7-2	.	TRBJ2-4	TGTGCCAGCAGCTTAGTTGCCGGGAGCGGGTCGAACATTCAGTACTTC	CASSLVAGSGSNIQYF
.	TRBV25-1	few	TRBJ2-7	TGTGCCAGCAGTGACTGCGAGCAGTACTTC	CASSDCEQYF
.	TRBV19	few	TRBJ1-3	TGTGCCAGTAGTGCGACTTTTATACGCTCTGGAAACACCATATATTTT	CASSATFIRSGNTIYF
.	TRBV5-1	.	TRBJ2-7	TGCGCCAGCAGCTACAGGGAAGGCGAGCAGTACTTC	CASSYREGEQYF
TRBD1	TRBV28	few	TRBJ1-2	TGTGCCAGCAGCGTACAGGGGAGTCTTTGGGGCTACACCTTC	CASSVQGSLWGYTF
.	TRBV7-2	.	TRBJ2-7	TGTGCCAGCAGCTTAGCGTCTCCGCCGTTCCCTACAGGGACCTACGAGCAGTACTTC	CASSLASPPFPTGTYEQYF
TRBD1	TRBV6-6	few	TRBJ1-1	TGTGCCAGCAGTCTTACAGGGGATCGGCGAGCTTTCTTT	CASSLTGDRRAFF